These T cell receptor beta chains were read from a single sample in a study of blood T cell repertoires in COVID-19. Clones were sequenced by immunoSEQ multiplex PCR, and TCRdb holds only the in-frame ones, with some missing. The data show approximately 300,000 clones, 83% seen once. Material: peripheral blood. The receptors here all came from a woman in her fifties or sixties with acute or convalescent COVID-19. The CDR3 runs from the conserved cysteine through the conserved F or W. D genes are given only for firm matches. The size of a clone is reported for some rows only, either as once, few or many, or as a class for expanded clones.

d_gene | abundance | j_gene | v_gene | CDR3nt | CDR3aa
. | . | TRBJ1-1 | TRBV20-1 | TGCAGTGCCAAGTTGGAGCCCCTAGCTTTCTTT | CSAKLEPLAFF
TRBD2 | . | TRBJ2-5 | TRBV30 | TGTGCCTGGAGTAGGCGGCGGGGGGAGACCCAGTACTTC | CAWSRRRGETQYF
TRBD2 | . | TRBJ2-3 | TRBV5-4 | TGTGCCAGCAGCCCCAAACTAGCGGGGTACACAGATACGCAGTATTTT | CASSPKLAGYTDTQYF
. | . | TRBJ2-1 | TRBV9 | TGTGCCAGCAGCGTACGCGGGACCTCCTACAATGAGCAGTTCTTC | CASSVRGTSYNEQFF
. | . | TRBJ1-2 | TRBV6-5 | TGTGCCAGCAGTTACTCCCTAAATCCGGGTGGCTACACCTTC | CASSYSLNPGGYTF
. | . | TRBJ2-1 | TRBV11-2 | TGTGCCAGCAGCTTAGGGGGACTGTTATACAATGAGCAGTTCTTC | CASSLGGLLYNEQFF
. | . | TRBJ2-1 | TRBV9 | TGTGCCAGCAGCCCTATGGGGCTAGGCAATGAGCAGTTCTTC | CASSPMGLGNEQFF
. | . | TRBJ1-2 | TRBV29-1 | TGCAGCGTTGCAGGGGCGGGCTATGGCTACACCTTC | CSVAGAGYGYTF
TRBD2 | . | TRBJ2-1 | TRBV7-9 | TGTGCCAGCAGCTCCCTCCTGACTAGCGGGCCTAGCGATGAGCAGTTCTTC | CASSSLLTSGPSDEQFF
. | . | TRBJ1-2 | TRBV6-5 | TGTGCCAGCAGTTATCGACAGGAAAACTATGGCTACACCTTC | CASSYRQENYGYTF
TRBD2 | . | TRBJ2-7 | TRBV6-2/TRBV6-3 | TGTGCCAGCAGTTTTAGCGGGAGGGGGACCGAGCAGTACTTC | CASSFSGRGTEQYF
TRBD1 | . | TRBJ1-4 | TRBV10-1 | TGCGCCAGCAGTGAGTCGAGGACAGGGAAGGCTGAAAAACTGTTTTTT | CASSESRTGKAEKLFF
. | . | TRBJ1-2 | TRBV6-6 | TGTGCCACCCGGAGTTTCCAGGGGCCGGACTATGGCTACACCTTC | CATRSFQGPDYGYTF
. | . | TRBJ1-5 | TRBV25-1 | TGTGCCAGCAGTCCCCGGGGTGGCAATCAGCCCCAGCATTTT | CASSPRGGNQPQHF
. | few | TRBJ1-2 | TRBV15 | TGTGCCACCAGCAGAGGGGAGATGGGCTATGGCTACACCTTC | CATSRGEMGYGYTF
. | . | TRBJ2-3 | TRBV29-1 | TGCAGCGTCTCCGGGGAGGGCACAGATACGCAGTATTTT | CSVSGEGTDTQYF
. | . | TRBJ2-2 | TRBV4-2 | TGTGCCAGCAGCCCAACGGTAAACACCGGGGAGCTGTTTTTT | CASSPTVNTGELFF
TRBD1 | . | TRBJ2-3 | TRBV29-1 | TGCAGCGTTGAGACTGGCAGGGGGAGCACAGATACGCAGTATTTT | CSVETGRGSTDTQYF
TRBD1 | . | TRBJ1-2 | TRBV7-9 | TGTGCCAGCAGCCCGCACCGGGACAGGGGTTCCCACTATGGCTACACCTTC | CASSPHRDRGSHYGYTF
TRBD1 | . | TRBJ1-1 | TRBV5-1 | TGCGCCAGCAGCTTATACAGGGGGAACACTGAAGCTTTCTTT | CASSLYRGNTEAFF
TRBD1 | . | TRBJ2-1 | TRBV10-3 | TGTGCCATCAGTGCCGGACAGGTTAAGGACAATGAGCAGTTCTTC | CAISAGQVKDNEQFF
. | . | TRBJ1-1 | TRBV10-3 | TGTGCCATCAGTGAAAGACGGGAAAACACTGAAGCTTTCTTT | CAISERRENTEAFF
TRBD2 | . | TRBJ2-5 | TRBV4-2 | TGTGCCAGCAGCCAAGATCGGGGGGGACCTAGCGGGGATACTGCGACCCAGTACTTC | CASSQDRGGPSGDTATQYF
TRBD1 | . | TRBJ2-3 | TRBV2 | TGTGCCAGCAGCCGATGGGGGACAGGACTATTGGATACGCAGTATTTT | CASSRWGTGLLDTQYF
. | . | TRBJ2-7 | TRBV11-2 | TGTGCCAGCAGCTGGCGGGACGGCGAGCAGTACTTC | CASSWRDGEQYF
TRBD2 | . | TRBJ2-1 | TRBV3-1/TRBV3-2 | TGTGCCAGCAGCTTTAACCCTAGCGGGGGTTCCAATGAGCAGTTCTTC | CASSFNPSGGSNEQFF
. | few | TRBJ2-7 | TRBV27 | TGTGCCAGCAGCCCGCCTAGCGCCGGCTCCTACGAGCAGTACTTC | CASSPPSAGSYEQYF
TRBD1 | . | TRBJ2-4 | TRBV7-9 | TGTGCCAGCAGCCCAGGGACAGGGTTGGACATTCAGTACTTC | CASSPGTGLDIQYF
. | . | TRBJ2-3 | TRBV6-5 | TGTGCCAGCAGCTTAGGAGGGACAGATACGCAGTATTTT | CASSLGGTDTQYF
. | . | TRBJ1-2 | TRBV21-1 | TGTGCCAGCAGCAAAGAGAGGGAACAGGGCTACACCTTC | CASSKEREQGYTF
TRBD1 | . | TRBJ2-3 | TRBV9 | TGTGCCAGCAGCGTAGCTGAGGGGGCGCAGCATACGCAGTATTTT | CASSVAEGAQHTQYF